The entry below gives a single T cell receptor beta chain sequence along with its context. This specimen comes from a study of Ad26.COV2.S vaccination and SARS-CoV-2 variants. As for treatment: roughly 20 received Ad26.COV2.S at low or high dose, single or two shots; roughly five received placebo; per-sample allocation not given. Samples analyzed were those drawn on day 63 after the first vaccine or placebo injection. Produced via immunoSEQ multiplex PCR; TCRdb's table is partial and in-frame only. Here the sample spans some 240,000 clones, around 85% being singletons. The source material was peripheral blood, sampled in a trial of Ad26.COV2.S vaccine versus placebo. This receptor was identified in a person between 18 and 59 years old who received the Ad26.COV2.S COVID-19 vaccine or a placebo.

CDR3 region: CASSIVGTSGSLRQETQYF. The CDR3 DNA reads as TGTGCCAGTAGTATAGTCGGGACTAGCGGGAGTCTGAGGCAAGAGACCCAGTACTTC. The rearrangement links TRBV19 to TRBJ2-5; 14 positions match TRBD2. J gave up 2 bases and V 1 base, and 9 bases lay outside the gene matches. Per germline, CDR1 LNHDA and CDR2 SQIVND (reference sequence). The CDR3 is 19 residues long.